This TCR beta chain was captured in a study of CD8+CD57+ T cells in acquired aplastic anemia. Study as a whole: Recorded DNA amounts for sorted CD4+ and CD8+ cells had an average of about 3 ug.

As regards this clonotype: No antigen is known for it.

V was shortened by 5 bases and J by 0 bases, with 8 bases between the two germline ends. CDR1 and CDR2 from the germline V gene are MNHEY and SVGAGI. This CDR3 is 13 amino acids long. Patients selected for sequencing had displayed CD8+CD57+ cell expansion by flow cytometry. Patients uniformly had severe acquired aplastic anemia. The study profiled TCR beta VDJ and CDR3 using genomic DNA as template. TCRdb called the reads again in MiXCR, with one record for every CDR3 protein. The sample has some 200,000 distinct CDR3 sequences, about half seen once. General study points: Controls and patients did not differ significantly in CD8+ Simpson's diversity.

V usage is TRBV6-5 and J usage is TRBJ2-7; the D is unclear. This receptor was identified in a human donor with aplastic anemia. The specimen sequenced was sorted CD4+, CD8+, or CD8+CD57+ T cells (not recorded which) from PBMCs. In DNA form, the CDR3 reads TGTGCCAGCAGTGTGACGAGCTCCTACGAGCAGTACTTC. Translation gives CASSVTSSYEQYF.